This T cell receptor (beta chain) was captured in a study of CD4 T cells in relation to SARS-CoV-2 and coronaviruses. Study at large: The restricting HLA molecule for shared crossreactive spike epitopes was mapped.

The protocol was immunoSEQ multiplex PCR, while the TCRdb copy is restricted to in-frame clones and leaves out a portion. The sample has tens of thousands of clones, 70% to 90% seen once. Study-level results: In approximately 71% of donors, memory CD4+ clonotypes crossrecognized SARS-CoV-2 and at least one common cold coronavirus spike. Samples before the pandemic and after infection were not matched within any donor.

The CDR3 length is 18 residues. Germline loops: CDR1 LGHDT, CDR2 YNNKEL (reference sequence). V trimming: 1 base; J trimming: 6 bases; junction bases outside the gene matches: 12. Of note for this clone: The antigen is undetermined.

This receptor was obtained from an adult with COVID-19. Sequences were obtained from memory CD4+ T cells from PBMCs. V is TRBV3-1 (or the pseudogene TRBV3-2) and J is TRBJ2-1, with TRBD2 identical over 10 bases. The DNA of the CDR3 is TGTGCCAGCAGCCAAGTTCGATGGCTAGCGGGAGTATCCAATGAGCAGTTCTTC. Its translation: CASSQVRWLAGVSNEQFF.